This T cell receptor (beta chain) appears in the sequencing data of a study of blood T cell repertoires in COVID-19. CDR1 is SGDLS and CDR2 is YYNGEE in the germline V gene. V lost 0 bases, J lost 2 bases, and 20 bases stayed unmatched. The CDR3 is made up of 21 amino acids. This clone was recorded a few times. Assay used: immunoSEQ multiplex PCR; TCRdb lists only in-frame clones, some missing. The sample has 200,000 to 250,000 clones, 86% seen once. This TCR came from a woman in her 30s who had recovered from COVID-19. The sample taken for sequencing was peripheral blood. This chain links TRBV9 with TRBJ2-1, with 7 positions matching TRBD2. CDR3 region: CASSVAPTERGVANTYNEQFF. As DNA, the CDR3 is TGTGCCAGCAGCGTAGCCCCAACGGAACGGGGGGTTGCCAATACCTACAATGAGCAGTTCTTC.